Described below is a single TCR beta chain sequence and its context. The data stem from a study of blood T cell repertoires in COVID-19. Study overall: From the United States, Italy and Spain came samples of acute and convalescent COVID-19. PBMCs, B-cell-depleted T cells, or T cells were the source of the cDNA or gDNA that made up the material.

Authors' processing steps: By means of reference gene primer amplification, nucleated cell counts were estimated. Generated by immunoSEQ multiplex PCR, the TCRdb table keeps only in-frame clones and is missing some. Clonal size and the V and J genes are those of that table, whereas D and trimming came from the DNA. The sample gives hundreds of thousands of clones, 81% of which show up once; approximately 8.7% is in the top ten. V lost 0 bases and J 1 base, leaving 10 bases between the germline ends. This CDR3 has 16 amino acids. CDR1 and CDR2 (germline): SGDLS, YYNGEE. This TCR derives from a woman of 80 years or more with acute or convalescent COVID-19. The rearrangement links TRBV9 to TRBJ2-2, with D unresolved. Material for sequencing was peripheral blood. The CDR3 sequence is CASSVAPVMNTGELFF. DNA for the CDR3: TGTGCCAGCAGCGTAGCTCCGGTAATGAACACCGGGGAGCTGTTTTTT. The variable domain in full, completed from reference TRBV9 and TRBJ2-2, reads DSGVTQTPKHLITATGQRVTLRCSPRSGDLSVYWYQQSLDQGLQFLIQYYNGEERAKGNILERFSAQQFPDLHSELNLSSLELGDSALYFCASSVAPVMNTGELFFGEGSRLTVL.